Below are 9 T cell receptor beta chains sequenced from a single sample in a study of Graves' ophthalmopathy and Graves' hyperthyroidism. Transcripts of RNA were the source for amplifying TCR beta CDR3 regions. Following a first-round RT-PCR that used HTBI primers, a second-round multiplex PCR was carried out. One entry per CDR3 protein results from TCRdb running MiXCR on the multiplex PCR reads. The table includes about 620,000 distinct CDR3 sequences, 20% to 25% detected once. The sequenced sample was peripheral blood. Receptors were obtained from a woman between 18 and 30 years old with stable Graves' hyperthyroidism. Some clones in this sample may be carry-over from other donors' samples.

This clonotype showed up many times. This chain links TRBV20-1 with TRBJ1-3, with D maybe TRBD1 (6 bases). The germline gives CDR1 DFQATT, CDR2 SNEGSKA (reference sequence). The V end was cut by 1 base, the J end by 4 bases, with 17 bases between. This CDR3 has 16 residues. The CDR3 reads CSARGPGVAWGNTIYF. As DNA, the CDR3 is TGCAGTGCTAGAGGACCAGGGGTGGCTTGGGGAAACACCATATATTTT.

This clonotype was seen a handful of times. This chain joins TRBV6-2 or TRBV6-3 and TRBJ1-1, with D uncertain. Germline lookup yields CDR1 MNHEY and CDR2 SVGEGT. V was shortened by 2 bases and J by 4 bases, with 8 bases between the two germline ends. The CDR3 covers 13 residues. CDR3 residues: CASSYTFLTEAFF. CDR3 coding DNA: TGTGCCAGCAGTTACACGTTCCTCACTGAAGCTTTCTTT.

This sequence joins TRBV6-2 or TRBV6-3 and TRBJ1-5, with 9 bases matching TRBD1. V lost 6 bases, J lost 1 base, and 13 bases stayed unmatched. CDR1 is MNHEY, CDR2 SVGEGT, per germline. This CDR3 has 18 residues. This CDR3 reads CASSPNRGRGASNQPQHF. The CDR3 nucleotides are TGTGCCAGCAGCCCAAACAGGGGGCGCGGCGCCAGCAATCAGCCCCAGCATTTT.

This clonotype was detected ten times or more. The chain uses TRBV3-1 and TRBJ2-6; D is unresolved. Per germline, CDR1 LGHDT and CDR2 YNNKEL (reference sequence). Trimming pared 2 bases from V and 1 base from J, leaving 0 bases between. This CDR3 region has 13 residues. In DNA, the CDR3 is TGTGCCAGCAGCCAATCTGGGGCCAACGTCCTGACTTTC. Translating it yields CASSQSGANVLTF.

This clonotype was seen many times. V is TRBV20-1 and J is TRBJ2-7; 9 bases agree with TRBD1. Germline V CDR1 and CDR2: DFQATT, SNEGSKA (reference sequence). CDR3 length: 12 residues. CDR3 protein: CGQGQESYEQYF. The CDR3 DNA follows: TGCGGACAGGGGCAGGAGTCCTACGAGCAGTACTTC.

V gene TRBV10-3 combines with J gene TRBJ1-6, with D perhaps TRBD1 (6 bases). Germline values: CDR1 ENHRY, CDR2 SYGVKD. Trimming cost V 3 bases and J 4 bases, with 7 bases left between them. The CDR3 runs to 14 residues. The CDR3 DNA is TGTGCCATCAGTGACCAGGGGTATAATTCACCCCTCCACTTT. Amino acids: CAISDQGYNSPLHF.

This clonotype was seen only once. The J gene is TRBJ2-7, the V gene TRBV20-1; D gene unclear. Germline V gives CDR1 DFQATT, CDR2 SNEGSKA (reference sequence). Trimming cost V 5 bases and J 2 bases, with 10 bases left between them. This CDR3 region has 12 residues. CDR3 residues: CSAHLTAYEQYF. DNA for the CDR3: TGCAGTGCTCATCTAACAGCCTACGAGCAGTACTTC.

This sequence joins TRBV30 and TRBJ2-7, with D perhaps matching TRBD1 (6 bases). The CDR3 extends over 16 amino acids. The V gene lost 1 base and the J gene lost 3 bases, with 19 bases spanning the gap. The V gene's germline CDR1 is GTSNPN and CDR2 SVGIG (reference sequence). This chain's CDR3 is CAWSDRTASIGYEQYF. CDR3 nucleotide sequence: TGTGCCTGGAGTGATCGGACAGCCTCTATTGGCTACGAGCAGTACTTC.

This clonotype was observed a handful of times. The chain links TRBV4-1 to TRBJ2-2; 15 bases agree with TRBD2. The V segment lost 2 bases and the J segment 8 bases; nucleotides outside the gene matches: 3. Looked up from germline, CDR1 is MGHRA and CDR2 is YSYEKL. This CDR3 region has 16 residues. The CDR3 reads CASSQWGTSGRGELFF. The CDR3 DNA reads TGCGCCAGCAGCCAATGGGGGACTAGCGGGAGGGGGGAGCTGTTTTTT.